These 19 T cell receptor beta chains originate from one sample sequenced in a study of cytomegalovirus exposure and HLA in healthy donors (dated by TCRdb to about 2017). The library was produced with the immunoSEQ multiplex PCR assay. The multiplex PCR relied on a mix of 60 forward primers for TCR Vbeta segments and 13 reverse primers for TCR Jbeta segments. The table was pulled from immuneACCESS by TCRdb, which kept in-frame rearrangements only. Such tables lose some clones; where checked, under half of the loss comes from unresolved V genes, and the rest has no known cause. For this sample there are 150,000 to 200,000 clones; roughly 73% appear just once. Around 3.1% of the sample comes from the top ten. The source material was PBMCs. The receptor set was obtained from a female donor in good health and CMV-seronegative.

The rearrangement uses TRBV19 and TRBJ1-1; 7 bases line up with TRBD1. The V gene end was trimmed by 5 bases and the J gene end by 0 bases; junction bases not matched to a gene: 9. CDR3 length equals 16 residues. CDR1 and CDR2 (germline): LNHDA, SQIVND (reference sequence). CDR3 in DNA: TGTGCCAGTAGTGGCGGAGGGGGCCTAATGAACACTGAAGCTTTCTTT. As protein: CASSGGGGLMNTEAFF.

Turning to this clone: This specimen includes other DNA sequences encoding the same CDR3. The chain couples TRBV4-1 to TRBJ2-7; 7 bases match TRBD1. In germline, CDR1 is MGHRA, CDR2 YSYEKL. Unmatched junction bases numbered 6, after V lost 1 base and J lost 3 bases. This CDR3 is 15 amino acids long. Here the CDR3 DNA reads TGCGCCAGCAGCCAAGTGGCAGGGGGTAGCTACGAGCAGTACTTC. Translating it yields CASSQVAGGSYEQYF.

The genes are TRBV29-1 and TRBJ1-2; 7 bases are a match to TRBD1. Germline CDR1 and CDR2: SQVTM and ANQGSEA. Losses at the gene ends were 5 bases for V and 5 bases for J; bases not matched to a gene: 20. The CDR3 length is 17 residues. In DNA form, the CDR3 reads TGCAGCGTTAGCCCGGGCTCGGGGACAGCTGCCCTATATGGCTACACCTTC. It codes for CSVSPGSGTAALYGYTF.

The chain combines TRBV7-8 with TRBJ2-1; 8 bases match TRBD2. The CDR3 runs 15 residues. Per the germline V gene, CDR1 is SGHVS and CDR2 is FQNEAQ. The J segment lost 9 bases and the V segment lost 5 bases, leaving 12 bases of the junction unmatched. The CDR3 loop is CASSPGGPLNGEQFF. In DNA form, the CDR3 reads TGTGCCAGCAGCCCGGGGGGGCCCTTGAATGGTGAGCAGTTCTTC.

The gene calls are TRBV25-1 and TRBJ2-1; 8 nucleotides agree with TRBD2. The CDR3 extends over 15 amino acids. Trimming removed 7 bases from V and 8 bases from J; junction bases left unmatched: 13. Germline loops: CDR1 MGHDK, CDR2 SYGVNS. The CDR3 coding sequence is TGTGCCAGCAATAAGTTGGTCGGGGGGGCGGATGAGCAGTTCTTC. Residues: CASNKLVGGADEQFF.

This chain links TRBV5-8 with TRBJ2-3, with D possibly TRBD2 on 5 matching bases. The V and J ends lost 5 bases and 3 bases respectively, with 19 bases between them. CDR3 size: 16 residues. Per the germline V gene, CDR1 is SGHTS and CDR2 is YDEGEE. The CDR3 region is CASSPGMMASTDTQYF. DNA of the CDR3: TGTGCCAGCAGTCCGGGAATGATGGCTAGTACAGATACGCAGTATTTT.

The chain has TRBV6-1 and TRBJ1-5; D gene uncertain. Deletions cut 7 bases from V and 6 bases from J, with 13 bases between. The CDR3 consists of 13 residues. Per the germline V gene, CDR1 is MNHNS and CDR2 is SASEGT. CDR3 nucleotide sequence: TGTGCCAGCATGCGAGGGCCTCGTCAGCCCCAGCATTTT. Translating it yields CASMRGPRQPQHF.

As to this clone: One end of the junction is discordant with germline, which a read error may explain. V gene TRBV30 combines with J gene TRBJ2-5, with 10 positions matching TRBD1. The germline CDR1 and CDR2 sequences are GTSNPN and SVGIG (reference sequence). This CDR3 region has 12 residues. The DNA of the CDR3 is TGTGCCTGGAGTTTGGGACAGGGGATGGGGAACTTC. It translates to CAWSLGQGMGNF.

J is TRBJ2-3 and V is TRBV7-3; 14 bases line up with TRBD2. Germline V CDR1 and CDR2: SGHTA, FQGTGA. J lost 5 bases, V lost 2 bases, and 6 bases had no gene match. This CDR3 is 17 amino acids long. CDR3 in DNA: TGTGCCAGCAGCTTATACGGACTAGCGGGAGGTAAAGATACGCAGTATTTT. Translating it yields CASSLYGLAGGKDTQYF.

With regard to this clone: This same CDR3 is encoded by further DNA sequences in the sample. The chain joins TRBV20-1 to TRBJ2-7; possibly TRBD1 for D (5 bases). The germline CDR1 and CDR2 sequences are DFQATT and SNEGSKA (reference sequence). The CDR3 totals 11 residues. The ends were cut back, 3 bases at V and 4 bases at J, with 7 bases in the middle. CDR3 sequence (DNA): TGCAGTGCTAGGCAGGGTTACGAGCAGTACTTC. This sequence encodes CSARQGYEQYF.

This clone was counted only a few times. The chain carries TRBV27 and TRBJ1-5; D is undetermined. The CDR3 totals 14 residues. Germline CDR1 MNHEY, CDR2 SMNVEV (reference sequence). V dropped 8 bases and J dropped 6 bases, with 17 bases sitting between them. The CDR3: CASRPGQEGQPQHF. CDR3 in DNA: TGTGCCAGCCGACCGGGCCAGGAGGGTCAGCCCCAGCATTTT.

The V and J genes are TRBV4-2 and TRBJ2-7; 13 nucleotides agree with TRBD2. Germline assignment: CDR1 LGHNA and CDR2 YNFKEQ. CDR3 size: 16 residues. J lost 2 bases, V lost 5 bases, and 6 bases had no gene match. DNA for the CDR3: TGTGCCAGCAGCACTAGCGGGAGGGTCCTTACCTACGAGCAGTACTTC. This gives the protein CASSTSGRVLTYEQYF.

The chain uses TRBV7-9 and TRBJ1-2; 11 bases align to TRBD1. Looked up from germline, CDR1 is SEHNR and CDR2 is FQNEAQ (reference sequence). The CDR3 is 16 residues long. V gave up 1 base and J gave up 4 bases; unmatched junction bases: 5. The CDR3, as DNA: TGTGCCAGCAGCTTAGGAGGACAGGGGGCATTCTATGGCTACACCTTC. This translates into CASSLGGQGAFYGYTF.

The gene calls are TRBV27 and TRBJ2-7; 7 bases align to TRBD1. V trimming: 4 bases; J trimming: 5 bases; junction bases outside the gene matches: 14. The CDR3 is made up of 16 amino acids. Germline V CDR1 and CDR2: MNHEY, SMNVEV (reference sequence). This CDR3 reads CASSSRSGQRFHEQYF. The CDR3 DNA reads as TGTGCCAGCAGTTCTCGATCGGGACAGAGATTCCACGAGCAGTACTTC.

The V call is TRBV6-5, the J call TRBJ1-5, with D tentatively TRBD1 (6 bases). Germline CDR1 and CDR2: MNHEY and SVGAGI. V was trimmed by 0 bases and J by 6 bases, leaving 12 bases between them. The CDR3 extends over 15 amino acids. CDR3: CASSYSQGIGQPQHF. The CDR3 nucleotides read TGTGCCAGCAGTTACTCGCAGGGGATAGGTCAGCCCCAGCATTTT.

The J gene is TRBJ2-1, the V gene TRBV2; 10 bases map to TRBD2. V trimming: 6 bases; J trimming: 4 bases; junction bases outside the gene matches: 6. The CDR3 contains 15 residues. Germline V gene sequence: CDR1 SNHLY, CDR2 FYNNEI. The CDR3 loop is CASRSGLALYNEQFF. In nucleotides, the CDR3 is TGTGCCAGCAGGTCGGGACTAGCGCTATACAATGAGCAGTTCTTC.

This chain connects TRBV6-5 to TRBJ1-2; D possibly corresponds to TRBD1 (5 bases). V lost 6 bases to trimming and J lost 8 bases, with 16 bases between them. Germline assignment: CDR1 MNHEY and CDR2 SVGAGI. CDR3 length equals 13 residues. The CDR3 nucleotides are TGTGCCAGCAGCCTGACAGTGTTGGGGGGCTACACCTTC. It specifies CASSLTVLGGYTF.

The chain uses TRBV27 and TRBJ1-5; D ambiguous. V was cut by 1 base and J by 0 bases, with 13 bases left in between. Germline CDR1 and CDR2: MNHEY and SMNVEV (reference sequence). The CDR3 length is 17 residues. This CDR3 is CASSLYFVRYSNQPQHF. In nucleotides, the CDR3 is TGTGCCAGCAGTTTATACTTCGTCAGGTATAGCAATCAGCCCCAGCATTTT.

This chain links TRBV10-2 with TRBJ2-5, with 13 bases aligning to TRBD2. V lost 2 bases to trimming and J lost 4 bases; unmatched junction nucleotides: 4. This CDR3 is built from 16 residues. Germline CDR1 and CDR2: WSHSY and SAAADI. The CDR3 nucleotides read TGCGCCAGCAGTGAGACTAGCGGGAGGGCCGTAGAGACCCAGTACTTC. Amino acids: CASSETSGRAVETQYF.